The clone carrying this TCR beta chain showed up many times. RNA transcripts gave rise to amplified TCR beta CDR3 regions. An initial round of RT-PCR targeting the TCR CDR3 relied on the HTBI primer set. TCRdb re-called the multiplex PCR reads through MiXCR, storing one row per CDR3 protein. The table has around 300,000 distinct CDR3 sequences, roughly 13% seen once. 10 ml of fresh peripheral blood supplied the PBMCs. This sample is part of a study of T cells in Graves' hyperthyroidism and ophthalmopathy. The V gene lost 4 bases and the J gene lost 2 bases, with 16 bases spanning the gap. The CDR3 has 16 residues. Germline V CDR1 and CDR2: MNHEY, SMNVEV (reference sequence).

The sample consisted of blood. The V gene is TRBV27, the J gene TRBJ2-3; D call uncertain. The source is a middle-aged woman with Graves' hyperthyroidism. CDR3 sequence reads: CASSSHTLTVTDTQYF. CDR3 in DNA: TGTGCCAGCAGTTCACACACCCTAACTGTCACAGATACGCAGTATTTT.